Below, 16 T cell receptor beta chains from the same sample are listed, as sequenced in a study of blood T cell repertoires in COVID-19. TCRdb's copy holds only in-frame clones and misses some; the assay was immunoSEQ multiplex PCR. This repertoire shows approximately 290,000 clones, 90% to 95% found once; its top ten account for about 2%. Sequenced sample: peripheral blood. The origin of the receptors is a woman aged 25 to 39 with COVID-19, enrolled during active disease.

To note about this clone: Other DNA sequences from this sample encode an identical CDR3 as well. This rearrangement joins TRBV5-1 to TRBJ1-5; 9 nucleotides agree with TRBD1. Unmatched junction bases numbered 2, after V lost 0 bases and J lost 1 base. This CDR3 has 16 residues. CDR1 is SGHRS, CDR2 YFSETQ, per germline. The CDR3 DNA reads TGCGCCAGCAGCTTGGAGGGACAGGGAAGCAATCAGCCCCAGCATTTT. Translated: CASSLEGQGSNQPQHF.

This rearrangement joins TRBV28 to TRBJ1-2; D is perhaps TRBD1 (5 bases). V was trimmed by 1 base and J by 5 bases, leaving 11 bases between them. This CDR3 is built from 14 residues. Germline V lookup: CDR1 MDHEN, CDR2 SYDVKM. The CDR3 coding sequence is TGTGCCAGCAGTTTATCAGGGAGGGATTATGGCTACACCTTC. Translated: CASSLSGRDYGYTF.

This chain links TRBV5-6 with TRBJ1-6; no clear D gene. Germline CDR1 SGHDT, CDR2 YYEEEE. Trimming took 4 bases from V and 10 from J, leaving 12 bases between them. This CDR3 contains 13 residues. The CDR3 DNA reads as TGTGCCAGCAGCCCGAATCGTGAGTCACCCCTCCACTTT. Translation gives CASSPNRESPLHF.

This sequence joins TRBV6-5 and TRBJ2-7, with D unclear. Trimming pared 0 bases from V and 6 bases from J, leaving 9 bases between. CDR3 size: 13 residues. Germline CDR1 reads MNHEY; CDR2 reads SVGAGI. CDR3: CASSYSHGPEQYF. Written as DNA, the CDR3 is TGTGCCAGCAGTTACTCTCATGGGCCCGAGCAGTACTTC.

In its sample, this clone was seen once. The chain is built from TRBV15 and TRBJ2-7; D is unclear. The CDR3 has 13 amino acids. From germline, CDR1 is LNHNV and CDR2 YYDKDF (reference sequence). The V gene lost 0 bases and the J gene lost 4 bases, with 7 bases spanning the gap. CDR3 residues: CATSRDLSYEQYF. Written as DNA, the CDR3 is TGTGCCACCAGCAGAGATCTTAGTTACGAGCAGTACTTC.

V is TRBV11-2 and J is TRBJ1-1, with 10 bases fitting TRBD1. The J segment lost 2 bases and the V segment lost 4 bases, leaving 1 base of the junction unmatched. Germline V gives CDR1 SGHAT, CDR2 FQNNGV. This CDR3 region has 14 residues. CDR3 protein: CASSSTGGNTEAFF. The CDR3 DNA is TGTGCCAGCAGCTCGACAGGGGGCAACACTGAAGCTTTCTTT. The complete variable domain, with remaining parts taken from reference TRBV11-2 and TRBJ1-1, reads EAGVAQSPRYKIIEKRQSVAFWCNPISGHATLYWYQQILGQGPKLLIQFQNNGVVDDSQLPKDRFSAERLKGVDSTLKIQPAKLEDSAVYLCASSSTGGNTEAFFGQGTRLTVV.

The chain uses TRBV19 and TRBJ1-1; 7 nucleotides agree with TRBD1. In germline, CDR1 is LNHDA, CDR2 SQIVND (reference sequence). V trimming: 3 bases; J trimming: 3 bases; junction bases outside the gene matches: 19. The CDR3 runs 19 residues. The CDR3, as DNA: TGTGCCAGTAGTATCCTTAAAAGGAGGGGACAGTACGTTCACACTGAAGCTTTCTTT. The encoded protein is CASSILKRRGQYVHTEAFF.

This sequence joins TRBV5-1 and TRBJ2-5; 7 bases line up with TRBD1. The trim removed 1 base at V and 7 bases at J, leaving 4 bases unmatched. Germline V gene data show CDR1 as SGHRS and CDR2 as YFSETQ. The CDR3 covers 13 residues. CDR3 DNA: TGCGCCAGCAGCTTGTCGGCAGGGGGGACCCAGTACTTC. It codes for CASSLSAGGTQYF.

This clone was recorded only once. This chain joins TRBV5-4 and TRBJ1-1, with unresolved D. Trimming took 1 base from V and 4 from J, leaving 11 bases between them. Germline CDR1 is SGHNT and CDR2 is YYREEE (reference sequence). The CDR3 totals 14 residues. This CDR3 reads CASSLRVEGTEAFF. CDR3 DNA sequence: TGTGCCAGCAGCTTGCGGGTTGAGGGCACTGAAGCTTTCTTT.

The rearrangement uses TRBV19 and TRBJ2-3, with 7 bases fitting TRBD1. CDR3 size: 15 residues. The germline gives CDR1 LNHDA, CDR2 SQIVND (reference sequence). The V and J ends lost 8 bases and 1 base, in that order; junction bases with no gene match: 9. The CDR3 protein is CASSWQGDGTDTQYF. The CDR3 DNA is TGTGCCAGTTCGTGGCAGGGGGATGGCACAGATACGCAGTATTTT.

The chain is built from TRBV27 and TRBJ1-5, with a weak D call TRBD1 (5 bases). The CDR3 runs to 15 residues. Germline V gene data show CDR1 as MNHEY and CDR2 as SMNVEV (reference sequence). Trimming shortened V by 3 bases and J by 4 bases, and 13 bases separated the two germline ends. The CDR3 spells CASSFSGELNQPQHF. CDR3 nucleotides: TGTGCCAGCAGTTTTTCGGGGGAACTAAATCAGCCCCAGCATTTT.

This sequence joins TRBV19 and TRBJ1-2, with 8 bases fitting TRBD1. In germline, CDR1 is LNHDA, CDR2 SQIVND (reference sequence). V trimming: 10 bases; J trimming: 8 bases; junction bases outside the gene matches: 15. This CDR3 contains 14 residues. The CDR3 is CATRGRGRTEGYTF. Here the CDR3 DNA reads TGTGCCACTCGAGGCAGGGGGCGAACGGAAGGCTACACCTTC.

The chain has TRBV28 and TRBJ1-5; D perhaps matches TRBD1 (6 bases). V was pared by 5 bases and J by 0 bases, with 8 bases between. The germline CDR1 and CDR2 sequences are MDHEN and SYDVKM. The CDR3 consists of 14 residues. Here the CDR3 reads CASSGQISNQPQHF. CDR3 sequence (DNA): TGTGCCAGCAGTGGACAGATTAGCAATCAGCCCCAGCATTTT.

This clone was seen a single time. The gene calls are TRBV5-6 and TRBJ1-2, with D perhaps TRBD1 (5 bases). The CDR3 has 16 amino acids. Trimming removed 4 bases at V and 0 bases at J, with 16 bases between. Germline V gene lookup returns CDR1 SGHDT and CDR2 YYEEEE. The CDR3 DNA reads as TGTGCCAGCAGCAATCAGACAGCCCAACCTAACTATGGCTACACCTTC. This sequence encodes CASSNQTAQPNYGYTF.

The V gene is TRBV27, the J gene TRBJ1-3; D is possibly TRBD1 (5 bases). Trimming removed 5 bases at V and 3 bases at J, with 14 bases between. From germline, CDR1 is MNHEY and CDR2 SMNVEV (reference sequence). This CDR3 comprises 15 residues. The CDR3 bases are TGTGCCAGCAGTCCCCTAGGGGCGGTTGGAAACACCATATATTTT. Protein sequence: CASSPLGAVGNTIYF.

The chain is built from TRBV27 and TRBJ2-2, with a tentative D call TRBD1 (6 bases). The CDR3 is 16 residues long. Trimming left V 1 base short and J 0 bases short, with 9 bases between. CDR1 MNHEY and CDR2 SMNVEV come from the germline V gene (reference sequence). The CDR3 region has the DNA TGTGCCAGCAGTTTATTCGGGACACCGAACACCGGGGAGCTGTTTTTT. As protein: CASSLFGTPNTGELFF.